The entry below gives a single T cell receptor (beta chain) sequence along with its context. Study donors comprised healthy, HIV-negative adults devoid of recent acute infection or vaccination. The data originate from a study of shared clonotypes between healthy human individuals. Across several immunoSEQ plates, the genomic DNA of each subset was split evenly. Unsorted PBMC samples were amplified in replicate PCRs containing 250 to 350 ng DNA, about 30,000 T cell genomes. Ten immunoSEQ deep assay plates held the unsorted PBMC DNA. Method: immunoSEQ multiplex PCR; TCRdb's copy keeps in-frame clones and lacks some. The repertoire includes 530,000 or so clones, about 79% of them detected once, and around 12% sits in the top ten. CDR1 and CDR2 (germline): SGHRS, YFSETQ. V was pared by 2 bases and J by 3 bases, with 5 bases of the junction left unmatched. The CDR3 runs to 15 residues.

The sequencing input was PBMCs. The sequence was obtained from a woman aged 40 to 49 in good health. Some clones in this sample may be carry-over from other donors' samples. This chain connects TRBV5-1 to TRBJ2-7; 10 bases are shared with TRBD1. CDR3 residues: CASSFGTGAGYEQYF. The CDR3 nucleotides are TGCGCCAGCAGCTTTGGGACAGGGGCCGGCTACGAGCAGTACTTC.